These 14 T cell receptor beta chains were sequenced from one sample in a study of lymphopenia after photon versus proton radiotherapy. Sequencing used immunoSEQ multiplex PCR; TCRdb keeps in-frame clones, though not all of them. This sample carries tens of thousands of clones, roughly 85% of them seen once, and the ten largest clones take roughly 2.3%. This specimen consisted of peripheral blood, obtained from a patient treated with photon-based radiotherapy. The receptors come from a man in his forties or fifties with gastric cancer.

The gene calls are TRBV27 and TRBJ2-3; 12 positions match TRBD1. The CDR3 is 15 residues long. Germline V lookup: CDR1 MNHEY, CDR2 SMNVEV (reference sequence). V was pared by 5 bases and J by 6 bases, with 6 bases of the junction left unmatched. The CDR3 DNA is TGTGCCAGCAGTCCCGGGACAGGGGGCCACGATACGCAGTATTTT. Amino acid sequence: CASSPGTGGHDTQYF.

The rearrangement links TRBV4-3 to TRBJ1-2; the D is unclear. Looked up from germline, CDR1 is LGHNA and CDR2 is YSLEER. This CDR3 spans 15 amino acids. Trimming removed 1 base at V and 8 bases at J, with 17 bases between. CDR3 sequence (DNA): TGCGCCAGCAGCCAAGCGGGAGAGGGCTCGGAGGGCTACACCTTC. Translated: CASSQAGEGSEGYTF.

The sample holds a few counts of this clone. The chain is built from TRBV4-2 and TRBJ2-1; possible D gene TRBD1, 6 bases. Trimming shortened V by 0 bases and J by 12 bases, and 12 bases separated the two germline ends. CDR3 length equals 13 residues. Looked up from germline, CDR1 is LGHNA and CDR2 is YNFKEQ. CDR3 bases: TGTGCCAGCAGCCAAGATACGGACAGCCCGCAGTTCTTC. This translates into CASSQDTDSPQFF.

The chain carries TRBV30 and TRBJ1-2; D ambiguous. CDR1 is GTSNPN, CDR2 SVGIG, per germline (reference sequence). Between the trimmed V and J ends, which lost 3 bases and 4 bases, there was a span of 6 bases. The length of the CDR3 is 11 residues. The DNA for the CDR3 is TGTGCCTGGAGCCCTATCTATGGCTACACCTTC. It translates to CAWSPIYGYTF.

This clone was recorded once. The gene calls are TRBV27 and TRBJ1-5, with a possible D match to TRBD1 (5 bases). The CDR3 is 14 residues long. V shed 5 bases and J shed 3 bases, with 11 bases lying between them. CDR1 is MNHEY and CDR2 is SMNVEV in the germline V gene (reference sequence). CDR3 sequence (DNA): TGTGCCAGCAGTACCGGACAAGACAATCAGCCCCAGCATTTT. Translation gives CASSTGQDNQPQHF.

This chain links TRBV6-6 with TRBJ1-2; 7 nucleotides line up with TRBD1. Germline CDR1 and CDR2: MNHNY and SVGAGI (reference sequence). With 6 bases clipped from V and 0 bases from J, the junction kept 7 bases outside the gene matches. The CDR3 extends over 15 amino acids. CDR3 coding DNA: TGTGCCAGCAGCCAAACAGGGACAGCTAACTATGGCTACACCTTC. Amino acid sequence: CASSQTGTANYGYTF.

In this sample, this clone turned up a few times. This chain links TRBV7-9 with TRBJ1-4; D is perhaps TRBD1 (6 bases). The CDR3 is made up of 14 amino acids. CDR1 and CDR2 from the germline V gene are SEHNR and FQNEAQ (reference sequence). With 2 bases removed from V and 8 bases from J, the gap between germline ends came to 12 bases. CDR3 sequence reads: CASSLTGAEEKLFF. CDR3 nucleotides: TGTGCCAGCAGCTTAACGGGGGCTGAGGAAAAACTGTTTTTT.

The V call is TRBV19, the J call TRBJ2-3, with D possibly being TRBD2 (5 bases). V was cut by 10 bases and J by 0 bases, with 14 bases left in between. This CDR3 region has 14 residues. From germline, CDR1 is LNHDA and CDR2 SQIVND (reference sequence). CDR3 region: CATRAGGSTDTQYF. The CDR3 DNA reads TGTGCCACGAGGGCGGGTGGGAGCACAGATACGCAGTATTTT.

V usage is TRBV7-2 and J usage is TRBJ2-1; TRBD1 agrees at 8 bases. In germline, CDR1 is SGHTA, CDR2 FQGNSA. Losses at the gene ends were 6 bases for V and 5 bases for J; bases not matched to a gene: 6. The CDR3 runs to 14 residues. CDR3 in amino acids: CASSPTGDHNEQFF. The CDR3 DNA reads as TGTGCCAGCAGTCCGACAGGGGATCACAATGAGCAGTTCTTC. The full variable domain, in which reference TRBV7-2 and TRBJ2-1 provide the parts outside the CDR3, is GAGVSQSPSNKVTEKGKDVELRCDPISGHTALYWYRQSLGQGLEFLIYFQGNSAPDKSGLPSDRFSAERTGGSVSTLTIQRTQQEDSAVYLCASSPTGDHNEQFFGPGTRLTVL.

The genes are TRBV18 and TRBJ1-5, with TRBD1 matching 9 bases. Germline values: CDR1 KGHSH, CDR2 LQKENI. The CDR3 has 16 amino acids. The trim removed 3 bases at V and 6 bases at J, leaving 9 bases unmatched. The CDR3 bases are TGTGCCAGCTCACCCGGGACAGGGAGGGTCTCTCAGCCCCAGCATTTT. Its translation is CASSPGTGRVSQPQHF.

In DNA, the CDR3 is TGTGCCAGCATGACAGAGGGGAATCAGCCCCAGCATTTT. Protein sequence: CASMTEGNQPQHF. J is TRBJ1-5 and V is TRBV2; tentatively, D is TRBD1 (5 bases). The CDR3 spans 13 residues. Germline assignment: CDR1 SNHLY and CDR2 FYNNEI. V lost 7 bases to trimming and J lost 4 bases, with 11 bases between them. Full variable domain (remainder filled in from reference TRBV2 and TRBJ1-5): EPEVTQTPSHQVTQMGQEVILRCVPISNHLYFYWYRQILGQKVEFLVSFYNNEISEKSEIFDDQFSVERPDGSNFTLKIRSTKLEDSAMYFCASMTEGNQPQHFGDGTRLSIL.

The rearrangement links TRBV27 to TRBJ2-2, with D perhaps matching TRBD2 (6 bases). V was trimmed by 3 bases and J by 8 bases, leaving 19 bases between them. CDR1 MNHEY and CDR2 SMNVEV come from the germline V gene (reference sequence). The CDR3 is 16 residues long. The CDR3: CASSLGKGLSIGELFF. CDR3 nucleotides: TGTGCCAGCAGTTTGGGCAAGGGACTTTCCATTGGGGAGCTGTTTTTT.

This clone was observed a single time. V gene TRBV19 combines with J gene TRBJ2-2, with 9 bases lining up with TRBD1. V gave up 9 bases and J gave up 6 bases; unmatched junction bases: 8. The length of the CDR3 is 14 residues. CDR1 and CDR2 (germline): LNHDA, SQIVND (reference sequence). The CDR3 nucleotides are TGTGCCAGCGGGGTCGACAGGGGGGCCGGGGAGCTGTTTTTT. Translated: CASGVDRGAGELFF.

J is TRBJ2-1 and V is TRBV7-9; 14 bases agree with TRBD2. V gave up 5 bases and J gave up 7 bases; unmatched junction bases: 7. This CDR3 contains 16 residues. Germline V gene sequence: CDR1 SEHNR, CDR2 FQNEAQ (reference sequence). DNA for the CDR3: TGTGCCAGCAGCCCCTCGGGACTAGCGGGGGTTAATGAGCAGTTCTTC. Residues: CASSPSGLAGVNEQFF.